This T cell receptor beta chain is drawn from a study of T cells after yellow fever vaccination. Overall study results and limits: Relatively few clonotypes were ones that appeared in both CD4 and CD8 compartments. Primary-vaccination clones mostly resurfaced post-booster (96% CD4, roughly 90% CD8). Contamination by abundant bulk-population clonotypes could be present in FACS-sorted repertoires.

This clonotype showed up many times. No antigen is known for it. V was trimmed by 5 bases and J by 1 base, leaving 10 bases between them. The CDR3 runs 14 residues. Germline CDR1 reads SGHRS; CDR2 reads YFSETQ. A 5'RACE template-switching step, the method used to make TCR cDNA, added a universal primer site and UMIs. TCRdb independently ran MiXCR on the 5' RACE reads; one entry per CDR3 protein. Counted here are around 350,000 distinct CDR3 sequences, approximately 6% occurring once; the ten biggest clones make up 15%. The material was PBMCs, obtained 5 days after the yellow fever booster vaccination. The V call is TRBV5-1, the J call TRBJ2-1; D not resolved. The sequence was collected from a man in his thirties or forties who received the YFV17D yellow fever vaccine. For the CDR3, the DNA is TGCGCCAGCAGTACCGGGCGTTCCTACAATGAGCAGTTCTTC. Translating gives CASSTGRSYNEQFF.